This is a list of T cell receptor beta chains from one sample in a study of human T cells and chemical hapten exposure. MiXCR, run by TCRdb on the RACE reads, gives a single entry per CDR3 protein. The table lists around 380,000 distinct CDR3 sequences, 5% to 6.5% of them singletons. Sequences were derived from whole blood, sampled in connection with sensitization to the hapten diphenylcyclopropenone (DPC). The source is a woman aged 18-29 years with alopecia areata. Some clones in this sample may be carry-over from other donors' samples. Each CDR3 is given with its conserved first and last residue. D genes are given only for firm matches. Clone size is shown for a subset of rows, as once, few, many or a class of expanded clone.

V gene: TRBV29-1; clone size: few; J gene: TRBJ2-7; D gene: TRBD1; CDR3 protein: CSVEGDREHEQYF; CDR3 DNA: TGCAGCGTTGAGGGGGACAGGGAACACGAGCAGTACTTC
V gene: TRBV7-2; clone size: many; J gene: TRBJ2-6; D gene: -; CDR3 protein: CASSWGSGANVLTF; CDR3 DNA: TGTGCCAGCAGCTGGGGGTCTGGGGCCAACGTCCTGACTTTC
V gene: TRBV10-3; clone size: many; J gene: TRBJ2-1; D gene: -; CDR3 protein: CAISGEGSNEQFF; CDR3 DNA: TGTGCCATCAGTGGTGAGGGTTCCAATGAGCAGTTCTTC
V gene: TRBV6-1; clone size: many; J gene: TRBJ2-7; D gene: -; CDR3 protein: CASSTRTRGDEQYF; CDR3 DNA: TGTGCCAGCAGTACTCGGACCCGCGGGGACGAGCAGTACTTC
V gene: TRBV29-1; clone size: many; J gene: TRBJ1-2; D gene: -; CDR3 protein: CSVEVNYGYTF; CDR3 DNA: TGCAGCGTTGAGGTTAACTATGGCTACACCTTC
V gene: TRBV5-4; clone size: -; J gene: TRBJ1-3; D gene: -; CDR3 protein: CASSLAGIFPGTIYF; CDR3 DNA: TGTGCCAGCAGCTTGGCCGGGATTTTCCCGGGGACCATATATTTT
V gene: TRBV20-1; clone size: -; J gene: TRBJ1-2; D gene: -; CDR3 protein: CSASSTGYGYGYTF; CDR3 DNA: TGCAGTGCTTCGTCGACAGGATATGGTTATGGCTACACCTTC
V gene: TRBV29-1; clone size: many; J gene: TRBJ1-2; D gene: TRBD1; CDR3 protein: CSVEGQGAVPYGYTF; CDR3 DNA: TGCAGCGTTGAGGGACAGGGGGCGGTACCTTATGGCTACACCTTC
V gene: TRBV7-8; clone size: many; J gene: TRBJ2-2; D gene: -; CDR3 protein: CASSLGRVGGELFF; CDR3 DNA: TGTGCCAGCAGCTTAGGGAGGGTTGGCGGGGAGCTGTTTTTT
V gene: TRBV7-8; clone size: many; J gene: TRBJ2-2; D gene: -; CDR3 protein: CASSLGRYDTGELFF; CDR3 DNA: TGTGCCAGCAGCTTAGGTCGCTACGACACCGGGGAGCTGTTTTTT
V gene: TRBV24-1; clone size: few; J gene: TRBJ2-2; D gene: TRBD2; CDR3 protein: CATSSGLAGTGELFF; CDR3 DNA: TGTGCCACCAGTTCGGGACTAGCGGGCACCGGGGAGCTGTTTTTT
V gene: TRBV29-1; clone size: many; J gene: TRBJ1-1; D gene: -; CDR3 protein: CSVEDLWGQRGTEAFF; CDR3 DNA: TGCAGCGTTGAAGATCTCTGGGGGCAGAGGGGCACTGAAGCTTTCTTT
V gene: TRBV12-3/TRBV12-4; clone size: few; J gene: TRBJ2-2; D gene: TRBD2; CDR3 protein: CATTITARGLAGFHAGELFF; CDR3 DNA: TGTGCCACCACCATAACGGCCCGGGGACTAGCGGGGTTCCACGCCGGGGAGCTGTTTTTT
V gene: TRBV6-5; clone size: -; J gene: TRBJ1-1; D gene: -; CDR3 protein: CASSRAGVNTEAFF; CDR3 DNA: TGTGCCAGCAGCCGCGCAGGAGTCAACACTGAAGCTTTCTTT
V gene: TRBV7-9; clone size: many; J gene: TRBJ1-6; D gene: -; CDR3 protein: CASSLRAIPDSPLHF; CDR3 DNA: TGTGCCAGCAGCTTAAGGGCGATTCCGGACTCACCCCTCCACTTT
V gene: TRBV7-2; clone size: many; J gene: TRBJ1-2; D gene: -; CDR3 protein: CASSLGAGDYGYTF; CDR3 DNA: TGTGCCAGCAGCTTAGGGGCAGGGGACTATGGCTACACCTTC
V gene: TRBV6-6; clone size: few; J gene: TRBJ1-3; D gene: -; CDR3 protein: CASSYPAGNTIYF; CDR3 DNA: TGTGCCAGCAGTTACCCTGCTGGAAACACCATATATTTT
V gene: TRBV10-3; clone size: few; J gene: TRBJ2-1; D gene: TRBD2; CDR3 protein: CATETSGSYNEQFF; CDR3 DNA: TGTGCCACCGAGACTAGCGGCTCCTACAATGAGCAGTTCTTC
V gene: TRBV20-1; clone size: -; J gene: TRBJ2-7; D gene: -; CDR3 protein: CSVPGVEQYF; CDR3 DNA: TGCAGTGTCCCTGGGGTCGAGCAGTACTTC
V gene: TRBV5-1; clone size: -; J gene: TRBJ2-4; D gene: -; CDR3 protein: CASSLESDKNIQYF; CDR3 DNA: TGCGCCAGCAGCTTGGAGTCAGACAAAAACATTCAGTACTTC
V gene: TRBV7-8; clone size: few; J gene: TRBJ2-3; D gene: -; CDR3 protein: CASSFVEMTDTQYF; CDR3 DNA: TGTGCCAGCAGCTTCGTGGAAATGACAGATACGCAGTATTTT
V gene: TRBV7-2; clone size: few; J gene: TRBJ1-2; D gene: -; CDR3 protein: CASSSSWRGDYYGYTF; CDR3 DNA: TGTGCCAGCAGCTCAAGTTGGAGAGGGGATTACTATGGCTACACCTTC
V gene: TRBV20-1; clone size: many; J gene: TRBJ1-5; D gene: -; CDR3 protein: CSAKTPGLQPQHF; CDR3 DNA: TGCAGTGCAAAGACTCCGGGCCTCCAGCCCCAGCATTTT
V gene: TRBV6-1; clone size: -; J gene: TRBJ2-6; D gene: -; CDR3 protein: CASSEQVISGANVLTF; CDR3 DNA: TGTGCCAGCAGTGAACAAGTTATTTCTGGGGCCAACGTCCTGACTTTC
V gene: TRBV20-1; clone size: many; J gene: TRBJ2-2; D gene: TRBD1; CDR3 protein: CSAQIDVRKGAHGGELFF; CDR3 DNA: TGCAGTGCCCAAATTGACGTTCGGAAGGGGGCACATGGCGGGGAGCTGTTTTTT
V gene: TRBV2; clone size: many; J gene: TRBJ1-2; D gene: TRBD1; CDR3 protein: CASSRTGTDGYTF; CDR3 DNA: TGTGCCAGCAGCCGGACAGGGACTGATGGCTACACCTTC
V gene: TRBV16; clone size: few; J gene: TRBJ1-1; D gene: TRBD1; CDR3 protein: CASSQSIQGADTEAFF; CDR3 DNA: TGTGCCAGCAGCCAATCGATACAGGGGGCCGACACTGAAGCTTTCTTT
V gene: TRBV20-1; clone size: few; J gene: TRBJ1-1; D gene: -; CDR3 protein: CSAEADRMNTEAFF; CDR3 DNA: TGCAGTGCGGAAGCGGACAGAATGAACACTGAAGCTTTCTTT
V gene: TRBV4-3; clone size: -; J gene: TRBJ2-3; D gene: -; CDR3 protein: CASSQDLTTLAPTNTQYF; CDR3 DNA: TGCGCCAGCAGCCAAGATCTGACGACCCTGGCCCCCACAAATACGCAGTATTTT
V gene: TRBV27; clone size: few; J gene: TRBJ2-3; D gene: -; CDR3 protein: CASSSRLTTDTQYF; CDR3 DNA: TGTGCCAGCAGTTCCCGACTTACTACAGATACGCAGTATTTT
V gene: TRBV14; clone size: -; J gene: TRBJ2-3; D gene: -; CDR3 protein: CASSIAPHTQYF; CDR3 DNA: TGTGCCAGCAGCATCGCACCGCACACGCAGTATTTT
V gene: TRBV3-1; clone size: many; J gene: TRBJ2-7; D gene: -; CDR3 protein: CASSQDTRVGSYEQYF; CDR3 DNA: TGTGCCAGCAGCCAAGATACGAGGGTCGGAAGCTACGAGCAGTACTTC
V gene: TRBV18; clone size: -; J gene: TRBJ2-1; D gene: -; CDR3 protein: CASSDSRGLYNEQFF; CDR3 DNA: TGTGCCAGCTCCGACTCGCGGGGGCTCTACAATGAGCAGTTCTTC
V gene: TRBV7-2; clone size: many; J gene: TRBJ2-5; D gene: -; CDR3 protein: CASSLDVRTQYF; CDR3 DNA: TGTGCCAGCAGCTTAGATGTCAGGACCCAGTACTTC
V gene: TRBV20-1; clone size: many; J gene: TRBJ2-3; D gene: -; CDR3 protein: CSVRGLSTDTQYF; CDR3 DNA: TGCAGTGTCAGGGGCCTTAGCACAGATACGCAGTATTTT
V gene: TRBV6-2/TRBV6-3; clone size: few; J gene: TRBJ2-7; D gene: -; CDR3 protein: CASREHPDGEQYF; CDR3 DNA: TGTGCCAGCAGGGAACACCCCGACGGCGAGCAGTACTTC
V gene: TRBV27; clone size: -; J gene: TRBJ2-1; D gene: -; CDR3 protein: CATQGVDEQFF; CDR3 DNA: TGTGCCACCCAAGGGGTCGATGAGCAGTTCTTC
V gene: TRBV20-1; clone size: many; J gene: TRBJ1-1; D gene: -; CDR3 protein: CSAKRGRTEAFF; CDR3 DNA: TGCAGTGCTAAGAGGGGTAGGACTGAAGCTTTCTTT
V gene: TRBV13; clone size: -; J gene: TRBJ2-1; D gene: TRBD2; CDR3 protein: CASSSRTSGGAGNEQFF; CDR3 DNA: TGTGCCAGCAGCTCTCGGACTAGCGGGGGGGCCGGCAATGAGCAGTTCTTC
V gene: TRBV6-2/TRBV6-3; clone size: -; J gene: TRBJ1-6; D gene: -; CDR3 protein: CASSLLEGMNSPLHF; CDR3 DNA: TGTGCCAGCAGCCTCCTAGAGGGGATGAATTCACCCCTCCACTTT
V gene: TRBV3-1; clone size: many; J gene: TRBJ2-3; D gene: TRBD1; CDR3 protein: CASSQGRGQVYADTQYF; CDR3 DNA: TGTGCCAGCAGCCAAGGAAGGGGGCAGGTTTATGCAGATACGCAGTATTTT
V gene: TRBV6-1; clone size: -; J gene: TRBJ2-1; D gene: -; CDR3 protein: CASTQKHEQFF; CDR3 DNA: TGTGCCAGCACCCAAAAACATGAGCAGTTCTTC
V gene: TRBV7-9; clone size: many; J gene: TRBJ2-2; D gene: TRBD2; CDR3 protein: CASSFRLAGEIGELFF; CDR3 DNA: TGTGCCAGCAGCTTTCGGCTAGCGGGGGAGATCGGGGAGCTGTTTTTT
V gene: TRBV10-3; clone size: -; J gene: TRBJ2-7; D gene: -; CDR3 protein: CAISQQTGHEQYF; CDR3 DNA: TGTGCCATCAGTCAGCAAACCGGGCACGAGCAGTACTTC
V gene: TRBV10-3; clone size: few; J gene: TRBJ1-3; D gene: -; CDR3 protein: CAITTGRGDRNTIYF; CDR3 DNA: TGTGCCATCACGACTGGGAGGGGCGATAGAAACACCATATATTTT
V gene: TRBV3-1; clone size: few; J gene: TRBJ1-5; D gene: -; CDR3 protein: CASSPRPFTGGNQPQHF; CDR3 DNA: TGTGCCAGCAGCCCCCGTCCCTTTACCGGCGGCAATCAGCCCCAGCATTTT
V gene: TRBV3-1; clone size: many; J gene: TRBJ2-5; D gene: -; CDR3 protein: CASSQWQGWQTQYF; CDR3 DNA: TGTGCCAGCAGCCAGTGGCAAGGGTGGCAGACCCAGTACTTC
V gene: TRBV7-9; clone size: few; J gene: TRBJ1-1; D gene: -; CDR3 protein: CASSPELQGPTEAFF; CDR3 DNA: TGTGCCAGCAGCCCAGAGTTGCAAGGGCCCACTGAAGCTTTCTTT
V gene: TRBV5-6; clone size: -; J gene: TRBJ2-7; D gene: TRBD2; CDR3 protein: CASSLALAGPPDEQYF; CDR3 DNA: TGTGCCAGCAGCTTGGCCCTAGCGGGGCCCCCTGACGAGCAGTACTTC
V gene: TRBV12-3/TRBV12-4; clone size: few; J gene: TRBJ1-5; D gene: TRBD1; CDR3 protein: CASSYGDSYNQPQHF; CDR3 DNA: TGTGCCAGCAGTTATGGGGACAGTTACAATCAGCCCCAGCATTTT
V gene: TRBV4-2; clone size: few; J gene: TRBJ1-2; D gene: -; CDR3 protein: CASSQETADYGYTF; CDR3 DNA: TGTGCCAGCAGCCAAGAAACGGCGGACTATGGCTACACCTTC
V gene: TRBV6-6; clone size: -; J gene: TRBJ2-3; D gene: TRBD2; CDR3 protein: CASSNTLADPSTDTQYF; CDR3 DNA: TGTGCCAGCAGTAATACCCTAGCGGACCCTAGCACAGATACGCAGTATTTT
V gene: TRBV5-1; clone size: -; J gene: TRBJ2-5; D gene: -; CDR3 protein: CASSPPGTVQETQYF; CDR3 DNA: TGCGCCAGCAGCCCCCCCGGAACAGTACAAGAGACCCAGTACTTC
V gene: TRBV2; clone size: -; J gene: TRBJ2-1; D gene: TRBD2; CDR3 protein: CASSETLAGGYSEQFF; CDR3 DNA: TGTGCCAGCAGTGAAACACTAGCGGGGGGATACAGTGAGCAGTTCTTC
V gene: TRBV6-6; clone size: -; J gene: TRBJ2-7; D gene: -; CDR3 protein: CASSPIAGGSQFTYEQYF; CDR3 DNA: TGTGCCAGCAGCCCGATTGCAGGTGGAAGCCAATTTACCTACGAGCAGTACTTC